This TCR beta chain was retrieved from a study of shared clonotypes between healthy human individuals. Overall study findings and caveats: Sharing across four donors was highest in naive CD4 (around 5%) and lowest in memory CD8 (0.4%). It was the few donors that limited the genetic and exposure-history diversity represented. Generally, estimated richness proved larger in naive subsets than it did in memory subsets.

Per the authors' pipeline: Junction-only immunoSEQ data arrived without quality scores, meaning filtering differed. Libraries were prepared by immunoSEQ multiplex PCR; TCRdb keeps only in-frame clonotypes and omits some of them. The DNA gave D and trimming, while V, J and clone size come from that table. The sample contains a few million clones, 85% to 95% of which appear only once. With respect to this clone: Antigen specificity is unknown.

In germline, CDR1 is LNHNV, CDR2 YYDKDF (reference sequence). Trimming at V came to 6 bases and at J to 0 bases, leaving 8 bases not matched to a gene. The CDR3 has 15 amino acids. The sample comprised naive CD4+ T cells sorted from blood. Described subset: CD45RA+ positively selected. The TCR was taken from a young man in good health. The V call is TRBV15, the J call TRBJ2-7, with 7 bases identical to TRBD2. The DNA for the CDR3 is TGTGCCACCAGGGGTGGGGGGGGTTCCTCCTACGAGCAGTACTTC. Its translation: CATRGGGGSSYEQYF.